This entry describes one T cell receptor beta chain. Its antigen is undetermined. This sample is part of a study of T cell responses to AZD1222 COVID-19 vaccine. TCRdb's copy holds only in-frame clones and misses some; the assay was immunoSEQ multiplex PCR. The sample shows over 85,000 clones, around 91% of them seen only once. Notes on the study in general: Donors skewed white British and female; clonal diversity was possibly underestimated.

The sample was peripheral blood, taken on day 0 of AZD1222 vaccination. The source of this sequence is an adult in good health.

CDR3 sequence reads: CASSQEGLAGGPSSYNEQFF. The CDR3 DNA reads as TGCGCCAGCAGCCAAGAGGGACTAGCGGGGGGGCCGAGCTCCTACAATGAGCAGTTCTTC. The chain employs TRBV4-3 and TRBJ2-1, with TRBD2 matching 16 bases. J lost 0 bases, V lost 0 bases, and 5 bases had no gene match. In germline, CDR1 is LGHNA, CDR2 YSLEER. The CDR3 totals 20 residues.